This passage covers 28 T cell receptor beta chains from one sample sequenced in a study of cytomegalovirus exposure and HLA in healthy donors. The PCR contained 60 Vbeta and 13 Jbeta primers. TCRdb's copy holds only in-frame clones and misses some; the assay was immunoSEQ multiplex PCR. Among 190,000 or so clones listed, around 75% were seen once. Sequences were obtained from PBMCs. These TCRs come from a male donor in good health and CMV-seropositive.

This chain joins TRBV27 and TRBJ1-1, with unresolved D. Germline assignment: CDR1 MNHEY and CDR2 SMNVEV (reference sequence). CDR3 length equals 16 residues. Deletions cut 1 base from V and 1 base from J, with 13 bases between. The CDR3 loop reads CASSLFGSRPNTEAFF. The CDR3 DNA reads TGTGCCAGCAGTTTATTCGGGAGTAGGCCGAACACTGAAGCTTTCTTT.

A word on this clone: Sequence at one end of the junction differs from germline and may be a read error. Distinct nucleotide sequences in the sample also encode this CDR3. The V gene is TRBV4-3, the J gene TRBJ2-2, with TRBD2 as a possible D gene (6 bases). This CDR3 has 17 residues. Germline V lookup: CDR1 LGHNA, CDR2 YSLEER. The DNA of the CDR3 is TGCGCCAGCAGCCAGGCTCACTTCGGGGGAGACACCGGGGAGCTGTTCTTT. Its protein product is CASSQAHFGGDTGELFF.

The CDR3 sequence: CASSQDNEQFF. DNA of the CDR3: TGTGCCAGCAGTCAGGACAATGAGCAGTTCTTC. The chain joins TRBV7-9 to TRBJ2-1; D call uncertain. The V end lost 6 bases, the J end lost 5 bases, and 5 bases lay between the germline ends. Germline CDR1 is SEHNR and CDR2 is FQNEAQ (reference sequence). The CDR3 sequence is 11 residues long.

The chain employs TRBV16 and TRBJ1-5; possible D gene TRBD1, 5 bases. The CDR3 is made up of 14 amino acids. V lost 4 bases and J lost 5, with 12 bases in between. Germline V gives CDR1 KGHSY, CDR2 FQNENV. CDR3 loop: CASSPQGSDQPQHF. The CDR3 DNA sequence: TGTGCCAGCAGCCCCCAGGGAAGCGATCAGCCCCAGCATTTT.

The chain couples TRBV7-2 to TRBJ2-3; 12 bases align to TRBD1. Germline values: CDR1 SGHTA, CDR2 FQGNSA. The length of the CDR3 is 13 residues. The V gene end was trimmed by 8 bases and the J gene end by 5 bases; junction bases not matched to a gene: 2. The CDR3 sequence: CASGTGGIDTQYF. The DNA of the CDR3 is TGTGCCAGCGGGACAGGGGGCATAGATACGCAGTATTTT.

This chain's CDR3 is CASSVVAGGSDTQYF. CDR3 bases: TGTGCCAGCAGCGTGGTAGCGGGGGGGTCGGATACGCAGTATTTT. The chain couples TRBV9 to TRBJ2-3, with 11 bases matching TRBD2. The V gene end was trimmed by 2 bases and the J gene end by 6 bases; junction bases not matched to a gene: 5. This CDR3 is built from 15 residues. Per the germline V gene, CDR1 is SGDLS and CDR2 is YYNGEE.

The chain links TRBV7-2 to TRBJ1-1; no firm D call. V was shortened by 7 bases and J by 4 bases, with 7 bases between the two germline ends. Germline CDR1 SGHTA, CDR2 FQGNSA. There are 11 residues in the CDR3. CDR3 DNA sequence: TGTGCCAGCAAGCGGGCCACTGAAGCTTTCTTT. As protein: CASKRATEAFF.

The chain uses TRBV6-5 and TRBJ2-3, with a weak D call TRBD2 (6 bases). The length of the CDR3 is 13 residues. Germline CDR1 is MNHEY and CDR2 is SVGAGI. Deletions cut 7 bases from V and 2 bases from J, with 10 bases between. In DNA form, the CDR3 reads TGTGCCAGCAAGTCGGGGGACACAGATACGCAGTATTTT. It is translated as CASKSGDTDTQYF.

The chain is built from TRBV6-5 and TRBJ2-1, with D possibly TRBD2 on 6 matching bases. V gave up 6 bases and J gave up 1 base, with 13 bases separating them. CDR1 and CDR2 (germline): MNHEY, SVGAGI. This CDR3 is built from 15 residues. Here the CDR3 reads CASSRGAGSYNEQFF. In DNA form, the CDR3 reads TGTGCCAGCAGCCGCGGGGCTGGGTCCTACAATGAGCAGTTCTTC.

The chain has TRBV5-1 and TRBJ2-2; TRBD2 matches 9 bases. Germline assignment: CDR1 SGHRS and CDR2 YFSETQ. J gave up 3 bases and V 2 bases, and 8 bases lay outside the gene matches. The CDR3 is 17 residues long. The CDR3, as DNA: TGCGCCAGCAGCTTCGAAACTAGCGGGTTTTACACCGGGGAGCTGTTTTTT. Translating gives CASSFETSGFYTGELFF. The full variable domain, in which reference TRBV5-1 and TRBJ2-2 provide the parts outside the CDR3, is KAGVTQTPRYLIKTRGQQVTLSCSPISGHRSVSWYQQTPGQGLQFLFEYFSETQRNKGNFPGRFSGRQFSNSRSEMNVSTLELGDSALYLCASSFETSGFYTGELFFGEGSRLTVL.

The chain combines TRBV2 with TRBJ2-7; TRBD2 aligns across 8 bases. The CDR3 covers 12 residues. The V gene end was trimmed by 7 bases and the J gene end by 4 bases; junction bases not matched to a gene: 3. CDR1 and CDR2 (germline): SNHLY, FYNNEI. DNA for the CDR3: TGTGCCAGCAAGCGGGGGAGTTACGAGCAGTACTTC. Translated: CASKRGSYEQYF.

The rearrangement joins TRBV29-1 to TRBJ2-2; TRBD2 matches 12 bases. The CDR3 has 15 amino acids. V lost 3 bases, J lost 6 bases, and 5 bases stayed unmatched. Germline loops: CDR1 SQVTM, CDR2 ANQGSEA. The CDR3 here is CSVEGASGRAGELFF. The CDR3 DNA sequence: TGCAGCGTTGAGGGGGCTAGCGGGAGGGCCGGGGAGCTGTTTTTT.

This rearrangement joins TRBV7-9 to TRBJ2-7; the D gene is possibly TRBD1 (5 bases). V dropped 5 bases and J dropped 3 bases, with 11 bases sitting between them. This CDR3 has 13 residues. The germline CDR1 and CDR2 sequences are SEHNR and FQNEAQ (reference sequence). In DNA form, the CDR3 reads TGTGCCAGCAGCCTTGACAGCCGCTACGAGCAGTACTTC. It codes for CASSLDSRYEQYF.

The sample holds one count of this clone. V gene TRBV5-1 combines with J gene TRBJ2-7, with unresolved D. The CDR3 totals 14 residues. The ends were cut back, 1 base at V and 2 bases at J, with 10 bases in the middle. The germline V gene encodes CDR1 SGHRS and CDR2 YFSETQ. CDR3 DNA sequence: TGCGCCAGCAGCTTGTTCTCTGCAGCCTACGAGCAGTACTTC. Translated: CASSLFSAAYEQYF.

This clone occurred a few times. The V gene is TRBV7-5, the J gene TRBJ1-4; the table assigns TRBD1, which was not confirmed against the DNA. TRBV7-5 is flagged as a pseudogene. CDR3 length: 13 residues. CDR3 nucleotide sequence: TGTGTCAGAAGCTTACAGGGTAATGAAAAACTGTTTTTT. Protein sequence: CVRSLQGNEKLFF.

The rearrangement links TRBV29-1 to TRBJ2-3; 9 bases line up with TRBD1. V lost 8 bases and J lost 3; bases outside the gene matches: 9. From germline, CDR1 is SQVTM and CDR2 ANQGSEA. The CDR3 is made up of 14 amino acids. This chain's CDR3 is CSSQGTGLTDTQYF. The CDR3 nucleotides are TGCAGCTCACAAGGGACAGGGTTGACAGATACGCAGTATTTT.

The genes are TRBV19 and TRBJ2-7, with D uncertain. This CDR3 has 14 residues. The V and J ends lost 3 bases and 3 bases respectively, with 12 bases between them. From germline, CDR1 is LNHDA and CDR2 SQIVND (reference sequence). CDR3 sequence reads: CASSILARNYEQYF. Written as DNA, the CDR3 is TGTGCCAGTAGTATCTTGGCTAGAAACTACGAGCAGTACTTC.

This chain connects TRBV18 to TRBJ1-1; D is undetermined. The V gene lost 3 bases and the J gene lost 0 bases, with 11 bases spanning the gap. From germline, CDR1 is KGHSH and CDR2 LQKENI. This CDR3 is built from 15 residues. In DNA, the CDR3 is TGTGCCAGCTCACCTTCATCAGGAATGAACACTGAAGCTTTCTTT. This codes for CASSPSSGMNTEAFF.

V and J are TRBV5-8 and TRBJ1-5; D remains ambiguous. Germline CDR1 reads SGHTS; CDR2 reads YDEGEE. The CDR3 sequence is 12 residues long. V lost 0 bases to trimming and J lost 8 bases, with 6 bases between them. The CDR3 protein is CASSLVAEPQHF. CDR3 DNA: TGTGCCAGCAGCTTGGTTGCGGAGCCCCAGCATTTT.

This chain links TRBV29-1 with TRBJ2-1; 9 nucleotides align to TRBD2. Germline CDR1 and CDR2: SQVTM and ANQGSEA. V lost 4 bases and J lost 6; bases outside the gene matches: 7. The CDR3 spans 14 residues. CDR3 coding DNA: TGCAGCGTTGGTGGAGGACTAGCGACCAATGAGCAGTTCTTC. Translation gives CSVGGGLATNEQFF.

This chain links TRBV2 with TRBJ2-3; a possible D gene is TRBD2 (7 bases). Germline V gives CDR1 SNHLY, CDR2 FYNNEI. The length of the CDR3 is 14 residues. V lost 4 bases and J lost 3, with 11 bases in between. The CDR3 sequence: CASSGGGGTDTQYF. The CDR3, as DNA: TGTGCCAGCAGTGGAGGGGGAGGGACAGATACGCAGTATTTT.

The gene calls are TRBV5-8 and TRBJ2-7; 10 bases line up with TRBD1. The CDR3 has 16 residues. Germline CDR1 SGHTS, CDR2 YDEGEE. The V segment lost 0 bases and the J segment 5 bases; nucleotides outside the gene matches: 8. The CDR3 region has the DNA TGTGCCAGCAGCTTGGCCTCCGGACAGGGGGTCGACGAGCAGTACTTC. Its translation is CASSLASGQGVDEQYF.

A word on this clone: The sample holds other DNA sequences that translate to the same CDR3. V and J are TRBV15 and TRBJ2-3; 8 positions agree with TRBD1. The ends lost 5 bases at V and 0 bases at J; junction bases unmatched: 13. Per the germline V gene, CDR1 is LNHNV and CDR2 is YYDKDF (reference sequence). The CDR3 consists of 18 residues. The CDR3 DNA reads TGTGCCACCAGCGGTTCCCAGGGGGCGCGTTTTAGCACAGATACGCAGTATTTT. Its protein product is CATSGSQGARFSTDTQYF. Full variable domain (rest looked up from reference TRBV15 and TRBJ2-3): DAMVIQNPRYQVTQFGKPVTLSCSQTLNHNVMYWYQQKSSQAPKLLFHYYDKDFNNEADTPDNFQSRRPNTSFCFLDIRSPGLGDTAMYLCATSGSQGARFSTDTQYFGPGTRLTVL.

In its sample, this clone was seen a few times. The rearrangement links TRBV10-3 to TRBJ2-5, with 7 bases fitting TRBD1. The CDR3 has 15 amino acids. V lost 8 bases and J lost 0; bases outside the gene matches: 9. The V gene's germline CDR1 is ENHRY and CDR2 SYGVKD. This CDR3 is CAIGETGEYQETQYF. The CDR3 DNA follows: TGTGCCATCGGGGAAACAGGGGAGTACCAAGAGACCCAGTACTTC.

The rearrangement joins TRBV2 to TRBJ2-5; TRBD1 aligns across 9 bases. TRBJ2-7 matches the DNA end more closely, so the J call is doubtful. Germline assignment: CDR1 SNHLY and CDR2 FYNNEI. The CDR3 has 14 amino acids. Here the CDR3 reads CASSGGGQGFEQYF. CDR3 coding DNA: TGTGCCAGCAGTGGAGGAGGACAGGGGTTCGAGCAGTACTTC.

V gene TRBV30 combines with J gene TRBJ1-1; 7 bases line up with TRBD1. V was pared by 3 bases and J by 2 bases, with 12 bases of the junction left unmatched. CDR3 length: 16 amino acids. The germline V gene encodes CDR1 GTSNPN and CDR2 SVGIG (reference sequence). The CDR3 DNA is TGTGCCTGGAGGGATACGACAGGGCCATCTAACACTGAAGCTTTCTTT. Translated, it gives CAWRDTTGPSNTEAFF.

The rearrangement joins TRBV18 to TRBJ2-1; 9 bases map to TRBD2. Germline CDR1 is KGHSH and CDR2 is LQKENI. V dropped 6 bases and J dropped 10; count of bases not matched to a gene: 10. The CDR3 spans 14 residues. The DNA of the CDR3 is TGTGCCAGCTCCCTTTCCATAGCGGGAGAAGAGCAGTTCTTC. This encodes CASSLSIAGEEQFF.

The gene calls are TRBV18 and TRBJ2-1; D is uncertain. The V and J ends lost 0 bases and 9 bases respectively, with 6 bases between them. The length of the CDR3 is 12 residues. CDR1 and CDR2 from the germline V gene are KGHSH and LQKENI. The CDR3 nucleotides read TGTGCCAGCTCACCACCTAGCAGTGAGCAGTTCTTC. It specifies CASSPPSSEQFF. Complete variable domain (other parts from reference TRBV18 and TRBJ2-1): NAGVMQNPRHLVRRRGQEARLRCSPMKGHSHVYWYRQLPEEGLKFMVYLQKENIIDESGMPKERFSAEFPKEGPSILRIQQVVRGDSAAYFCASSPPSSEQFFGPGTRLTVL.